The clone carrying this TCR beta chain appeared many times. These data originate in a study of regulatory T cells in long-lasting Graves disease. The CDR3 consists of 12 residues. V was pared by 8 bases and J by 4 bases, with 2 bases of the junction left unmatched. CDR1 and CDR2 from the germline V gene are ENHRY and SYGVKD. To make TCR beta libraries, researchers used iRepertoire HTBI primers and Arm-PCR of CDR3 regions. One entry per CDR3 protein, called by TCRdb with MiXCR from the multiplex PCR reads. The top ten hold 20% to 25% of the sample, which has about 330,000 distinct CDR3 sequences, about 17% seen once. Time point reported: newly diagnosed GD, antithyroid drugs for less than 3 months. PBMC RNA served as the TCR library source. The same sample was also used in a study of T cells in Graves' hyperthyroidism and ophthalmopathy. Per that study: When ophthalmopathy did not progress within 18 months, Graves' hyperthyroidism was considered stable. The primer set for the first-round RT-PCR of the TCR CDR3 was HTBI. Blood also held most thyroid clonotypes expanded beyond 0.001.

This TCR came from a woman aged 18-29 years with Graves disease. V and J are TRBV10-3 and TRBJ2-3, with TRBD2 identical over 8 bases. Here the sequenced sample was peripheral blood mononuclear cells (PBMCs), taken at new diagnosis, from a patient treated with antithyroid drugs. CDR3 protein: CAIGTRADTQYF. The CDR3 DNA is TGTGCCATCGGGACTAGAGCAGATACGCAGTATTTT.